This T cell receptor beta chain is from a study of blood T cell repertoires in COVID-19 (dated by TCRdb to about 2020). At the level of the whole study: Samples from collaborators originated in the United States, Italy and Spain and spanned both the acute and convalescent phases of COVID-19. Subjects who had been exposed to COVID-19, were actively infected with it, or had recovered from it provided the deeply sampled blood TCRbeta repertoires that made up the dataset. A freely available public database, intended as a resource for researchers studying the immune response to SARS-CoV-2, is where the repertoires were released. Nearly every sample came with metadata listing a de-identified subject ID, COVID-19 status, age in years and sex. The samples were drawn from the first 160 participants of the ongoing ImmuneRACE study and from over 950 subjects provided by 6 global collaborators. The material from the prospective study consisted of cDNA or gDNA derived from T cells, B-cell-depleted T cells, or PBMCs. Where HLA class I and class II types were available, the types were taken from metadata supplied by the sample provider, not from assay-based typing. The paper as a whole reports these results and caveats: The amount of clinical and demographic metadata varied by source and participant and was provided uncurated.

TCRbeta CDR3 regions were amplified from genomic DNA by means of the immunoSEQ Assay, a bias-controlled multiplex PCR. Per the source publication's procedure: Nucleated cell counts per sample were estimated from amplification of reference gene primers within the assay. To quantify the absolute abundance of each unique TCRbeta CDR3 rearrangement, sequence reads were collapsed and filtered. For each sample, productive Simpson clonality was calculated by taking the square root of Simpson's diversity index across productive rearrangements. TCRdb holds this immuneACCESS table with in-frame rearrangements only. Some clones are missing; in checked studies, unresolved V genes explain under half, and the rest has no known cause. V and J calls plus clone size are reproduced from that table; the DNA served to infer D and trimming. Across this sample there are over 250,000 clones, with roughly 86% seen only once. The leading ten clones occupy 2.6% of the sample.

Enrolling through a virtual design, the prospective study's participants ranged in age from roughly 18 to 100 years and lived across roughly 23 United States geographic areas. In the prospective study, cohorts were assigned on the basis of participant-reported clinical history obtained from a screening survey and a study questionnaire. ImmuneRACE Cohort 3 recovered participants were defined by two consecutive negative NP/OP PCR tests, healthcare professional clearance, or symptom resolution. Mobile phlebotomists in the prospective study collected whole blood, serum and a nasopharyngeal or oropharyngeal swab from every participant. Over an approximately two-month period, participants in the prospective study had the option of providing additional blood draws and questionnaires. Before DNA extraction, prospective study blood samples were shipped either frozen or at room temperature. The sample holds a few counts of this clone. It has no known antigen specificity. No qualities accompany the bases; no much larger clone lies one base away.

Sequenced: PBMCs or T cells enriched from blood (not recorded which). The TCR comes from a woman in her late teens or twenties who had recovered from COVID-19.

The DNA sequence reads TGCGCCAGCAGCCAACAACATGGGGGACTACATACGATAGACAATGAGCAGTTCTTC. It encodes CASSQQHGGLHTIDNEQFF. The rearranged chain carries TRBV4-1 and TRBJ2-1; TRBD2 matches 7 bases in the middle. Taken from cysteine to phenylalanine, the CDR3 has 19 residues. Just the 57-base CDR3 DNA is kept, in frame starting at base 1. Via the germline V gene, CDR1 is MGHRA and CDR2 YSYEKL. From V the trimming removes 2 bases and from J it removes 5 bases, while the gene matches leave 18 bases of the junction unaccounted for.